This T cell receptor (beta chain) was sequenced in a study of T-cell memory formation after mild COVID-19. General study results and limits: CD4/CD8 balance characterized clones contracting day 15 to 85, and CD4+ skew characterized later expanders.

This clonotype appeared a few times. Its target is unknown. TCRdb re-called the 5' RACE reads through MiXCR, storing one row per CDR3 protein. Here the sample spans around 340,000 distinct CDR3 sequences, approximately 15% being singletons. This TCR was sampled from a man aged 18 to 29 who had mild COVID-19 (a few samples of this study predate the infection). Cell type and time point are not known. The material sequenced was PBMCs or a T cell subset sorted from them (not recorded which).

The CDR3 reads CSARAGQAGRGEKLFF. CDR3 nucleotides: TGCAGTGCTAGAGCAGGACAGGCCGGGCGTGGTGAAAAACTGTTTTTT. The chain carries TRBV20-1 and TRBJ1-4, with 7 bases identical to TRBD1. V lost 1 base and J lost 7; bases outside the gene matches: 12. There are 16 residues in the CDR3. CDR1 is DFQATT, CDR2 SNEGSKA, per germline (reference sequence).